These 13 T cell receptor beta chains were all obtained from the same sample, sequenced in a study of blood T cell repertoires in COVID-19. Profiled with immunoSEQ multiplex PCR; TCRdb holds only in-frame clones, not every one. The sample has roughly 330,000 clones; 70% to 90% are singletons. The sequenced material came from PBMCs or T cells enriched from blood (not recorded which). All receptors come from a woman younger than 45 who had recovered from COVID-19.

This clone was counted a single time. This chain uses TRBV18 with TRBJ2-3; perhaps TRBD2 as D (5 bases). The CDR3 consists of 16 residues. Deletions cut 1 base from V and 7 bases from J, with 18 bases between. CDR1 and CDR2 from the germline V gene are KGHSH and LQKENI. The CDR3 loop reads CASSPLSLPGEYTQYF. DNA for the CDR3: TGTGCCAGCTCACCACTATCTCTACCCGGGGAATATACGCAGTATTTT.

V gene TRBV9 combines with J gene TRBJ1-2; TRBD1 is a possible D gene (6 bases). CDR1 is SGDLS and CDR2 is YYNGEE in the germline V gene. Trimming took off 0 bases at V and 9 bases at J, with 12 bases between the two ends. The CDR3 consists of 13 residues. The CDR3 loop is CASSVALGQRYTF. CDR3 DNA: TGTGCCAGCAGCGTAGCTCTCGGACAGCGCTACACCTTC. The variable domain in full, with the rest retrieved from reference TRBV9 and TRBJ1-2, is DSGVTQTPKHLITATGQRVTLRCSPRSGDLSVYWYQQSLDQGLQFLIQYYNGEERAKGNILERFSAQQFPDLHSELNLSSLELGDSALYFCASSVALGQRYTFGSGTRLTVV.

The chain is built from TRBV7-3 and TRBJ1-1; 10 nucleotides agree with TRBD1. CDR1 and CDR2 (germline): SGHTA, FQGTGA. Trimming cost V 5 bases and J 4 bases; bases outside gene matches: 7. CDR3 size: 15 residues. For the CDR3, the DNA is TGTGCCAGCAGCGCCAGGGGACAGGGGAGCACTGAAGCTTTCTTT. It encodes CASSARGQGSTEAFF.

This clone showed up just once. The chain combines TRBV2 with TRBJ2-2; D not resolved. Germline CDR1 reads SNHLY; CDR2 reads FYNNEI. V gave up 6 bases and J gave up 0 bases, with 11 bases separating them. The CDR3 is 15 amino acids. For the CDR3, the DNA is TGTGCCAGCAGGTTTGACATTACGAACACCGGGGAGCTGTTTTTT. Residues: CASRFDITNTGELFF.

The V gene is TRBV6-2 or TRBV6-3, the J gene TRBJ1-1, with TRBD1 matching over 12 bases. CDR3 length: 15 residues. Unmatched junction bases numbered 5, after V lost 4 bases and J lost 5 bases. Germline CDR1 reads MNHEY; CDR2 reads SVGEGT. The DNA for the CDR3 is TGTGCCAGCAGTTTCCGGGACAGGGGGCGAACTGAAGCTTTCTTT. Translated: CASSFRDRGRTEAFF.

Of note for this clone: Other DNA sequences in the sample encode the same CDR3. The CDR3 spells CASSPTGNYGYTF. For the CDR3, the DNA is TGTGCCAGCAGCCCTACAGGAAACTATGGCTACACCTTC. The gene calls are TRBV12-3 or TRBV12-4 and TRBJ1-2; TRBD1 is a possible D gene (5 bases). V lost 6 bases, J lost 2 bases, and 10 bases lay in between. This CDR3 is built from 13 residues.

This rearrangement joins TRBV19 to TRBJ2-7; 12 bases are shared with TRBD1. CDR3 size: 15 residues. Trimming at V came to 5 bases and at J to 5 bases, leaving 7 bases not matched to a gene. Germline V lookup: CDR1 LNHDA, CDR2 SQIVND (reference sequence). The CDR3 DNA follows: TGTGCCAGTAGTCCCGGCCGGGACAGGGGGCACGAGCAGTACTTC. Translated, it gives CASSPGRDRGHEQYF.

The chain recombines TRBV27 with TRBJ1-1; TRBD1 agrees at 7 bases. Trimming removed 5 bases from V and 0 bases from J; junction bases left unmatched: 6. The CDR3 has 15 residues. Germline CDR1 MNHEY, CDR2 SMNVEV (reference sequence). CDR3 coding DNA: TGTGCCAGCAGTACCATCGACAGGGTGAACACTGAAGCTTTCTTT. It yields the protein CASSTIDRVNTEAFF.

The chain uses TRBV7-8 and TRBJ2-7, with 7 bases lining up with TRBD1. Germline assignment: CDR1 SGHVS and CDR2 FQNEAQ. V dropped 1 base and J dropped 2; count of bases not matched to a gene: 8. The CDR3 has 16 residues. The CDR3 nucleotides are TGTGCCAGCAGCTTAGGGGGGACAGTCTCCCCCTACGAGCAGTACTTC. This encodes CASSLGGTVSPYEQYF.

This chain joins TRBV3-1 (or the pseudogene TRBV3-2) and TRBJ2-3; 10 bases fit TRBD2. Germline loops: CDR1 LGHDT, CDR2 YNNKEL (reference sequence). Trimming cost V 8 bases and J 2 bases; bases outside gene matches: 10. The CDR3 has 16 amino acids. The CDR3 DNA is TGTGCCAGCGGGCTAGCGGGGGCCACATCCACAGATACGCAGTATTTT. Protein sequence: CASGLAGATSTDTQYF.

This clone was seen a single time. The rearrangement uses TRBV11-2 and TRBJ2-5; 10 bases align to TRBD2. With V trimmed by 4 bases and J by 2 bases, 10 bases remained unmatched. The CDR3 is made up of 17 amino acids. The germline gives CDR1 SGHAT, CDR2 FQNNGV. The CDR3 here is CASSSGRTSGVQETQYF. CDR3 bases: TGTGCCAGCAGCTCCGGACGAACTAGCGGGGTACAAGAGACCCAGTACTTC.

This clone was seen only a few times. The rearrangement links TRBV27 to TRBJ2-1; 9 nucleotides match TRBD1. V shed 3 bases and J 2 bases; nucleotides not matched to a gene: 2. The CDR3 spans 15 residues. CDR1 is MNHEY, CDR2 SMNVEV, per germline (reference sequence). For the CDR3, the DNA is TGTGCCAGCAGTTTGGACAGGGGTACCTACAATGAGCAGTTCTTC. This translates into CASSLDRGTYNEQFF.

The chain employs TRBV5-1 and TRBJ2-2; 10 bases fit TRBD2. Germline CDR1 SGHRS, CDR2 YFSETQ. Trimming took 1 base from V and 3 from J; bases not matched to a gene: 0. CDR3 size: 15 residues. The CDR3, as DNA: TGCGCCAGCAGCTTGACTAGCGGGGACACCGGGGAGCTGTTTTTT. Residues: CASSLTSGDTGELFF.